This T cell receptor beta chain was sequenced during a study of blood T cell repertoires in COVID-19 (dated by TCRdb to 2019 to 2021). Broadly, across the study: Samples covering the acute and convalescent phases of COVID-19 were provided by collaborators in the United States, Italy and Spain. The material from the prospective study consisted of cDNA or gDNA derived from T cells, B-cell-depleted T cells, or PBMCs. Deeply sampled blood TCRbeta repertoires from subjects exposed to, actively infected with, or recovered from COVID-19 were included in the dataset. The repertoires were released in a freely available public database meant as a resource for research on the immune response to SARS-CoV-2. The samples were drawn from two sources: the first 160 participants of the ongoing ImmuneRACE study, and 1,200 or so subjects contributed by 6 global collaborators. Nearly every sample came with metadata listing a de-identified subject ID, COVID-19 status, age in years and sex. Where HLA class I and class II types were available, the types were taken from metadata supplied by the sample provider, not from assay-based typing.

A word on this clone: No antigen is known for it. It has no much larger one-base neighbor in the sample; base qualities were not kept.

Each collaborating institution followed its own protocols to collect whole blood in K2EDTA tubes. For TCRbeta analysis, collaborators shipped samples in one of three forms: frozen whole blood, isolated PBMCs, or DNA extracted from either of those sample types. What the research found in general, with its limitations: The quantity of clinical and demographic metadata differed by source and by participant and was supplied without curation.

Cut back by 2 bases and 1 base, the V and J ends lie 9 bases apart. Measured from the cysteine to the phenylalanine, the CDR3 is 14 residues long. Only CDR3 DNA is held: 42 bases, read in frame from base 1. Based on the germline V gene (reference sequence), the CDR1 and CDR2 sequences are LNHDA and SQIVND. The immunoSEQ Assay, a bias-controlled multiplex PCR, was used to amplify TCRbeta CDR3 regions from genomic DNA. For the original study's pipeline: The number of nucleated cells in each sample was estimated from the amplification of reference gene primers within the assay. To quantify the absolute abundance of each unique TCRbeta CDR3 rearrangement, sequence reads were collapsed and filtered. For each sample, productive Simpson clonality was calculated as the square root of Simpson's diversity index over productive rearrangements. As stored in TCRdb, this immuneACCESS dataset retains in-frame rearrangements with V and J assigned. A fraction of the clones does not appear; measured against another copy, unresolved V genes explain less than half of the discrepancy, and the remainder lacks a known reason. The V and J calls and clone size were taken over from that table, and D and trimming were inferred from the DNA. This sample comprises about 110,000 clones, about 75% of them detected only once. The ten most abundant clones make up 5% to 6.5% of the sample.

What was sequenced was peripheral blood. Recombination connected TRBV19 to TRBJ2-7; no D gene can be assigned with confidence. The receptor's source is an elderly man with acute or convalescent COVID-19. The DNA is TGTGCCAGTAGTATACGGAGCTATTCCTACGAGCAGTACTTC. Its protein product is CASSIRSYSYEQYF.